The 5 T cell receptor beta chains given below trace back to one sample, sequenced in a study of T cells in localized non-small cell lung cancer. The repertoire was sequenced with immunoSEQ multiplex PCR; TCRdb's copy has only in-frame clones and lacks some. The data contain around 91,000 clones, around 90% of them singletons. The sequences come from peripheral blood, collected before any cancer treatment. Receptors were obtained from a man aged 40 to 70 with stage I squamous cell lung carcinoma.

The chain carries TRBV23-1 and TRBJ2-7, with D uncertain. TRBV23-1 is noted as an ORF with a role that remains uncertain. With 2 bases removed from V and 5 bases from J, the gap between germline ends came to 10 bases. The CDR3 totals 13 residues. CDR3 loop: CASSQNRSDEQYF. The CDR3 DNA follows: TGCGCCAGCAGTCAAAACCGGTCGGACGAGCAGTACTTC.

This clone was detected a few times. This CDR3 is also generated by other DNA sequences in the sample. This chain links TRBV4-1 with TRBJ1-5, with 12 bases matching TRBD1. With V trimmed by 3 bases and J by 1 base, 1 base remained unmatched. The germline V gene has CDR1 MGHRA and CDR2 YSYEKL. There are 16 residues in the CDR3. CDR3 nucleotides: TGCGCCAGCAGCCAGGGACAGGGGGCGAGCAATCAGCCCCAGCATTTT. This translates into CASSQGQGASNQPQHF.

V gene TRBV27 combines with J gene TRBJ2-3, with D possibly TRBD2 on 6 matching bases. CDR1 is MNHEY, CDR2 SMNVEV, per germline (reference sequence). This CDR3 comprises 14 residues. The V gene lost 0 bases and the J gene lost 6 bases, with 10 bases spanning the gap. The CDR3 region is CASSLSVRGDTQYF. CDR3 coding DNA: TGTGCCAGCAGTTTATCGGTCCGGGGGGATACGCAGTATTTT.

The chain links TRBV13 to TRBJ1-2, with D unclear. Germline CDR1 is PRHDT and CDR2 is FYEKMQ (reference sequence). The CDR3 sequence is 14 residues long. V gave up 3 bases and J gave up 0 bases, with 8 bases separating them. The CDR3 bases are TGTGCCAGCAGCTTTGGCAGAGCTAACTATGGCTACACCTTC. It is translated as CASSFGRANYGYTF.

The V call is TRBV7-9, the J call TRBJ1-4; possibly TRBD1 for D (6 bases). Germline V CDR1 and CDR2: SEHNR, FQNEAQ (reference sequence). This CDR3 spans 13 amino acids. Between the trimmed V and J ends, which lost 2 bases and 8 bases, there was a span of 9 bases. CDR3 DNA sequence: TGTGCCAGCAGCTTAAACAGGGTGGAAAAACTGTTTTTT. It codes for CASSLNRVEKLFF.